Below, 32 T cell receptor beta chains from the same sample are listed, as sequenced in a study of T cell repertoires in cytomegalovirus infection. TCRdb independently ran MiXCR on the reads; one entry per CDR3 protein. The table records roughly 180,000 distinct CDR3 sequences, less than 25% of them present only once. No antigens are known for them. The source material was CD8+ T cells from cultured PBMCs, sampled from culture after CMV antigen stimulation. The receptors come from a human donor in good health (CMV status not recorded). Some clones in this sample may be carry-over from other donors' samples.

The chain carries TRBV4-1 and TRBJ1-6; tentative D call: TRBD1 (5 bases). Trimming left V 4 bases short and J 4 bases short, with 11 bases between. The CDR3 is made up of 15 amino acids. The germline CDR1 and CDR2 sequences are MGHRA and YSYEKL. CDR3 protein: CASSPGTDYNSPLHF. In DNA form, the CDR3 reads TGCGCCAGCAGCCCCGGGACGGATTATAATTCACCCCTCCACTTT.

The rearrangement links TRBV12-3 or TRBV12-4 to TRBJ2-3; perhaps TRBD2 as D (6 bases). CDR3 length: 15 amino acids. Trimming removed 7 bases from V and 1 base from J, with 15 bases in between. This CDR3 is CASIKDGGGTDTQYF. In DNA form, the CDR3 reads TGTGCCAGCATCAAAGACGGCGGGGGCACAGATACGCAGTATTTT.

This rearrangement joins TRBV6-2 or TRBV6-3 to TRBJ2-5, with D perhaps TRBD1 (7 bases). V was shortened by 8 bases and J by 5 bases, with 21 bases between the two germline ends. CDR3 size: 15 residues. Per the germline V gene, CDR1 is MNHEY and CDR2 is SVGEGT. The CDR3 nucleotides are TGTGCCAGCGCAGGGGGGCTAATCGAGTTGGAGACCCAGTACTTC. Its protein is CASAGGLIELETQYF.

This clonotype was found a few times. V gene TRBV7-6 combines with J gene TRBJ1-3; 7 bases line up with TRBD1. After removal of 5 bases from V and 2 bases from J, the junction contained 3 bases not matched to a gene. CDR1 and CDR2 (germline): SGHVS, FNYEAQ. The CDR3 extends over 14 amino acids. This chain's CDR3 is CASSEGTAGNTIYF. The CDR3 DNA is TGTGCCAGCAGCGAAGGGACAGCTGGAAACACCATATATTTT.

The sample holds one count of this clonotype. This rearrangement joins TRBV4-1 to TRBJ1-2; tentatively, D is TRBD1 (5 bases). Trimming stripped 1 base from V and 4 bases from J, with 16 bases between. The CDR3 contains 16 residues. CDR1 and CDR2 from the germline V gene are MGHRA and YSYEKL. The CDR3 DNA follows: TGCGCCAGCAGCCAAGGCGGGGCGGGGTCTTTCTATGGCTACACCTTC. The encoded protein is CASSQGGAGSFYGYTF.

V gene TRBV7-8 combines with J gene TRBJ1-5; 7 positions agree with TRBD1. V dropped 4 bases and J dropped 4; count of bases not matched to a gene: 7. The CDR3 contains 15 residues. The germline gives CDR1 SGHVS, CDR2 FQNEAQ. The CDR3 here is CASSSDRATNQPQHF. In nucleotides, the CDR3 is TGTGCCAGCAGCTCAGACAGGGCGACAAATCAGCCCCAGCATTTT.

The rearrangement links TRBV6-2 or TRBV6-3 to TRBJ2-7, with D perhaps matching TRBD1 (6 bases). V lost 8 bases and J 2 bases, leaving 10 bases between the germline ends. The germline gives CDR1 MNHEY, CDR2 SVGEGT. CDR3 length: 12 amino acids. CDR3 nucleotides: TGTGCCAGCGCGCAGGGGACCTACGAGCAGTACTTC. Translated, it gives CASAQGTYEQYF.

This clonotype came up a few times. The CDR3 nucleotides read TGTGCCAGCTTACGGGCTCTTTTCACAGATACGCAGTATTTT. Translation gives CASLRALFTDTQYF. J is TRBJ2-3 and V is TRBV7-2; unclear D gene. This CDR3 comprises 14 residues. V dropped 8 bases and J dropped 2 bases, with 14 bases sitting between them. CDR1 and CDR2 (germline): SGHTA, FQGNSA.

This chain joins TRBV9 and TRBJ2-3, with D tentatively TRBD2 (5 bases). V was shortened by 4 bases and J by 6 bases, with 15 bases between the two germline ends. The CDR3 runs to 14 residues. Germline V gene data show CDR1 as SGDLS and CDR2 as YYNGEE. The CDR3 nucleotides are TGTGCCAGCAGCTCCCCCGGACGCGGGGATACGCAGTATTTT. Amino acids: CASSSPGRGDTQYF.

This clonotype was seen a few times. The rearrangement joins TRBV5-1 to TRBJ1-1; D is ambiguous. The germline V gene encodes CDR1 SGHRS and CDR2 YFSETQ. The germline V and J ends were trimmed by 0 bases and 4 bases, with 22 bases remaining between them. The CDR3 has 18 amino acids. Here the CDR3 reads CASSLGFEGLERGTEAFF. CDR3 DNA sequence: TGCGCCAGCAGCTTGGGGTTTGAAGGTTTGGAGCGGGGCACTGAAGCTTTCTTT.

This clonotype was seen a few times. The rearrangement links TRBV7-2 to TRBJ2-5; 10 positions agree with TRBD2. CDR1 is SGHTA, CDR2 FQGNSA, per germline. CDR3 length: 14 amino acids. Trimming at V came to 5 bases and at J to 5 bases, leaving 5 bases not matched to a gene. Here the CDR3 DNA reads TGTGCCAGCAGCCCTACTAGCGGGGCCGAGACCCAGTACTTC. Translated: CASSPTSGAETQYF. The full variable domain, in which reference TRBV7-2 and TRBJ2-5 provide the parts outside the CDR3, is GAGVSQSPSNKVTEKGKDVELRCDPISGHTALYWYRQSLGQGLEFLIYFQGNSAPDKSGLPSDRFSAERTGGSVSTLTIQRTQQEDSAVYLCASSPTSGAETQYFGPGTRLLVL.

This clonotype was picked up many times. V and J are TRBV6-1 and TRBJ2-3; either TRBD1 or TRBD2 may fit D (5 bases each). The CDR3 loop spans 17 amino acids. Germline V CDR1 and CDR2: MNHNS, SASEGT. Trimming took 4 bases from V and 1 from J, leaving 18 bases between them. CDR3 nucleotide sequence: TGTGCCAGCAGTGCGGGGACGCTCGATTATGGCACAGATACGCAGTATTTT. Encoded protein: CASSAGTLDYGTDTQYF.

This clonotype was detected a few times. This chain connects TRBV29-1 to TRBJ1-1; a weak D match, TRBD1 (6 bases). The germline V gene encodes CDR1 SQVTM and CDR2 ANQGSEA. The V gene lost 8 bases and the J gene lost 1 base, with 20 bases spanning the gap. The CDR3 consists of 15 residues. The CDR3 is CSSSRGGQGNTEAFF. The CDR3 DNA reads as TGCAGCTCAAGCCGAGGGGGGCAGGGGAACACTGAAGCTTTCTTT.

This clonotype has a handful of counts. CDR3 bases: TGTGCCAGCAGCGCGACCCGACTGGACAGATTGAACACTGAAGCTTTCTTT. Its protein product is CASSATRLDRLNTEAFF. This chain connects TRBV7-9 to TRBJ1-1; TRBD1 is a possible D gene (6 bases). Trimming took off 5 bases at V and 0 bases at J, with 19 bases between the two ends. The CDR3 is 17 amino acids. CDR1 is SEHNR and CDR2 is FQNEAQ in the germline V gene (reference sequence). Looking up the rest from reference TRBV7-9 and TRBJ1-1 gives the full variable domain: DTGVSQNPRHKITKRGQNVTFRCDPISEHNRLYWYRQTLGQGPEFLTYFQNEAQLEKSRLLSDRFSAERPKGSFSTLEIQRTEQGDSAMYLCASSATRLDRLNTEAFFGQGTRLTVV.

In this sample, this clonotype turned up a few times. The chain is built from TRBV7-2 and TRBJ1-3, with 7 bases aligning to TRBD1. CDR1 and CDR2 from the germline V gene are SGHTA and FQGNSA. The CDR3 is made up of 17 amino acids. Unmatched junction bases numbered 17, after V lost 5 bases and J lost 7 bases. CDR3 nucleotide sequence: TGTGCCAGCAGCCCATTATGGCGACAGGGCAGTCAGAACACCATATATTTT. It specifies CASSPLWRQGSQNTIYF.

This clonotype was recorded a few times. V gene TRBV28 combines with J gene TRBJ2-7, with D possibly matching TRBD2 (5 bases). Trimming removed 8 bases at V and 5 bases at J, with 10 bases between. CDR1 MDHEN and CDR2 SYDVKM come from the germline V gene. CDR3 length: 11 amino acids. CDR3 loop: CASGGGHEQYF. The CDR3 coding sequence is TGTGCCAGCGGAGGCGGCCACGAGCAGTACTTC. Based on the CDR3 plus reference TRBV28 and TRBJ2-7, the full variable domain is DVKVTQSSRYLVKRTGEKVFLECVQDMDHENMFWYRQDPGLGLRLIYFSYDVKMKEKGDIPEGYSVSREKKERFSLILESASTNQTSMYLCASGGGHEQYFGPGTRLTVT.

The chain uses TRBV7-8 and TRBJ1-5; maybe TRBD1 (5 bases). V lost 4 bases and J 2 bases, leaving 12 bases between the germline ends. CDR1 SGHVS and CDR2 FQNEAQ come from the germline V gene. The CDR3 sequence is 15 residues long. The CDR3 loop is CASSSQTGGNQPQHF. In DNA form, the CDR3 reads TGTGCCAGCAGCTCCCAGACGGGGGGCAATCAGCCCCAGCATTTT.

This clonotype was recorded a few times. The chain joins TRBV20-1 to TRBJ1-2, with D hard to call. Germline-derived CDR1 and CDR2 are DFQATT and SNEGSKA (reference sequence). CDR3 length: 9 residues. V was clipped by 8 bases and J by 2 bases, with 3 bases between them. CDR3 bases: TGCAGTACCAACTATGGCTACACCTTC. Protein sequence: CSTNYGYTF.

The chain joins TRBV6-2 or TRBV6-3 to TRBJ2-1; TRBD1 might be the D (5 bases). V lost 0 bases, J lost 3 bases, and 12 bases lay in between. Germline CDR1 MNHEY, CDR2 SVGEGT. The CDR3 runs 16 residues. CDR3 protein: CASSYSSRQFYNEQFF. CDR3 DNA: TGTGCCAGCAGTTACTCGAGTAGACAGTTCTACAATGAGCAGTTCTTC.

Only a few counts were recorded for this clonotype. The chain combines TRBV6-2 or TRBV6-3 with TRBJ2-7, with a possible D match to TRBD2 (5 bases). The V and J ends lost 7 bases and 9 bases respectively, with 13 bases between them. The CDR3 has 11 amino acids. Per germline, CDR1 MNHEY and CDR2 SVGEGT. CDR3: CASTSSGMQYF. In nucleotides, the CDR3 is TGTGCCAGCACCTCCAGCGGAATGCAGTACTTC.

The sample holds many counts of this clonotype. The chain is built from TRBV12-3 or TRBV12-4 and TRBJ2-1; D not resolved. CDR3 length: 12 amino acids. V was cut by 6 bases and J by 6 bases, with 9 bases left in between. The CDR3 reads CASSLGPNEQFF. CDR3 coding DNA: TGTGCCAGCAGCCTTGGCCCCAATGAGCAGTTCTTC.

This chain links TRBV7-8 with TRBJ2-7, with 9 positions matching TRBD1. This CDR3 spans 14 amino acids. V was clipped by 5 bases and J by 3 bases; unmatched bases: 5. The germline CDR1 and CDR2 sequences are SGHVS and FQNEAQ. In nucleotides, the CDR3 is TGTGCCAGCAGCCCCGCGACAGGGGGCTACGAGCAGTACTTC. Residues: CASSPATGGYEQYF. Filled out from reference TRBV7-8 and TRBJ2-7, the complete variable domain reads GAGVSQSPRYKVAKRGQDVALRCDPISGHVSLFWYQQALGQGPEFLTYFQNEAQLDKSGLPSDRFFAERPEGSVSTLKIQRTQQEDSAVYLCASSPATGGYEQYFGPGTRLTVT.

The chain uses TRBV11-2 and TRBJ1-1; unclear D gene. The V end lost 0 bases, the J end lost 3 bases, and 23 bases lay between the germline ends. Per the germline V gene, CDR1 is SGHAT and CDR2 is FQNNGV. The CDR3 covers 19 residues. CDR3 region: CASSLEVTDFELIYTEAFF. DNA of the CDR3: TGTGCCAGCAGCTTAGAAGTTACGGACTTCGAATTAATATACACTGAAGCTTTCTTT.

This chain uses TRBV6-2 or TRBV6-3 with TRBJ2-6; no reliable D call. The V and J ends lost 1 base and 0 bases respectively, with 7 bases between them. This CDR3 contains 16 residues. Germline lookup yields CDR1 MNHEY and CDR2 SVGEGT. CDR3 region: CASSYYQLSGANVLTF. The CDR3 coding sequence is TGTGCCAGCAGTTACTACCAGCTCTCTGGGGCCAACGTCCTGACTTTC.

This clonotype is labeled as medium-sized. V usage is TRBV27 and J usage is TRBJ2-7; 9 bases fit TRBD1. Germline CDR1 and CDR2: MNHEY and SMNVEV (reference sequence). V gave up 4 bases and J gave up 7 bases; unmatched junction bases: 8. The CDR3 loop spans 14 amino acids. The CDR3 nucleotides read TGTGCCAGCAGTTCCGAGGAGACAGGGGGTGAGCAGTACTTC. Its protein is CASSSEETGGEQYF.

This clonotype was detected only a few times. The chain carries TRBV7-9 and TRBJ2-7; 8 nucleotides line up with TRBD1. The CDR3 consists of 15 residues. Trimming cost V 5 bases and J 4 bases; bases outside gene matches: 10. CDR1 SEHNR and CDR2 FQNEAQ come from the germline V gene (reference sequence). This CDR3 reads CASSRRTGNRYEQYF. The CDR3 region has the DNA TGTGCCAGCAGCCGAAGGACAGGGAATAGGTACGAGCAGTACTTC.

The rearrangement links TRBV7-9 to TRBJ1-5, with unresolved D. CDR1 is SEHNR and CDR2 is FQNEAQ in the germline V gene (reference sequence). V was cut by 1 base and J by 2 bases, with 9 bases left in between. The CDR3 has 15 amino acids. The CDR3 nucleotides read TGTGCCAGCAGCTTAGGGGGTAAGGGCAATCAGCCCCAGCATTTT. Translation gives CASSLGGKGNQPQHF.

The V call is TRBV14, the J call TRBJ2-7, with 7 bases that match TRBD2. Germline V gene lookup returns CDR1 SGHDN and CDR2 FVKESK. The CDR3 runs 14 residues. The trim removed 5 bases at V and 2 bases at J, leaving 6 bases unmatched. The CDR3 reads CASSMGGFTYEQYF. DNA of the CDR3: TGTGCCAGCAGCATGGGAGGGTTTACCTACGAGCAGTACTTC.

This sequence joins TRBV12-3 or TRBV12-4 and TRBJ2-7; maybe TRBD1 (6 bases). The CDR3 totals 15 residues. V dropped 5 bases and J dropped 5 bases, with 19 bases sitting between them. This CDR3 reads CASSPIHRVGDEQYF. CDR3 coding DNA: TGTGCCAGCAGTCCCATCCACAGGGTCGGGGACGAGCAGTACTTC.

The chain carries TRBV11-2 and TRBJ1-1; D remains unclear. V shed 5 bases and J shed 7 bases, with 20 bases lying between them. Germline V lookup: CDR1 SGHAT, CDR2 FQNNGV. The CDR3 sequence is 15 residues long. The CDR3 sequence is CASSIPTRSRDEAFF. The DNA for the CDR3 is TGTGCCAGCAGCATCCCCACCCGGTCGAGGGATGAAGCTTTCTTT. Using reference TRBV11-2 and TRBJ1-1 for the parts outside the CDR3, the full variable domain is EAGVAQSPRYKIIEKRQSVAFWCNPISGHATLYWYQQILGQGPKLLIQFQNNGVVDDSQLPKDRFSAERLKGVDSTLKIQPAKLEDSAVYLCASSIPTRSRDEAFFGQGTRLTVV.

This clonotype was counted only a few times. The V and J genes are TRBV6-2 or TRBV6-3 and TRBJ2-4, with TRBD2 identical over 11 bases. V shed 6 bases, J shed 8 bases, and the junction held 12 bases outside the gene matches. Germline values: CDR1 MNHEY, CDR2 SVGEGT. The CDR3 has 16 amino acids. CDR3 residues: CASRDLAGGPVDIQYF. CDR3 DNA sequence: TGTGCCAGCAGAGATCTAGCGGGGGGACCTGTGGACATTCAGTACTTC.

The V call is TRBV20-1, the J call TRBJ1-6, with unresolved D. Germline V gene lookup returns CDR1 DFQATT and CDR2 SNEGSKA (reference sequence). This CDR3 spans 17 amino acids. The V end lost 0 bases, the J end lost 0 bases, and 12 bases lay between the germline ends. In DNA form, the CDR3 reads TGCAGTGCTAGAGATAGGGAGACGAGCTCCTATAATTCACCCCTCCACTTT. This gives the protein CSARDRETSSYNSPLHF.